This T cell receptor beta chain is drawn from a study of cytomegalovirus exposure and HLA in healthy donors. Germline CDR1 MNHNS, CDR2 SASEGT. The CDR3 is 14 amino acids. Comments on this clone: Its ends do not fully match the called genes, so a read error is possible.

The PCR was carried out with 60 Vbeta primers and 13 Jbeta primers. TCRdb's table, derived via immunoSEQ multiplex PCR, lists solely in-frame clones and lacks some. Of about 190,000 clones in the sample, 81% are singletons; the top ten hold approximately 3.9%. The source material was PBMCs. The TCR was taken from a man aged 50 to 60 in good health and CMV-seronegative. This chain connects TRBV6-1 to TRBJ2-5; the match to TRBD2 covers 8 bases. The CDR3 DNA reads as TGTGCCGGCAGTCCGGGACTAGAGTCGGAGACCCAGTACTTC. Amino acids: CAGSPGLESETQYF.